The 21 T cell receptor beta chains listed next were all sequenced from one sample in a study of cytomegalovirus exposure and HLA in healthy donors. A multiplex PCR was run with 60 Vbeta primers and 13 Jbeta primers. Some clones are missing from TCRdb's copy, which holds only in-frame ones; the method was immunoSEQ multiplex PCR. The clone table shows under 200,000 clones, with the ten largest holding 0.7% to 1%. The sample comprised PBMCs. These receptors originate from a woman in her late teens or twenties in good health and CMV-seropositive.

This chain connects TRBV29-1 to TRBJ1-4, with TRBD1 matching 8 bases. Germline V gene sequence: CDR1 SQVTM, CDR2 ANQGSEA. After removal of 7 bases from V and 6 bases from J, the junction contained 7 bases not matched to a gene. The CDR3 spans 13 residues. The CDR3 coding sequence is TGCAGCGCCAGACAGGGGCGTTATGAAAAACTGTTTTTT. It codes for CSARQGRYEKLFF.

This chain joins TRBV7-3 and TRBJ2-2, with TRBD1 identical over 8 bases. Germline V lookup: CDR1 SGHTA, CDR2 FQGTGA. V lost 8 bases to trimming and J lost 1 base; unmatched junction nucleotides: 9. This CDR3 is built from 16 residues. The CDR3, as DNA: TGTGCCAGCGGGCTGGCGGGACAGGTGAACACCGGGGAGCTGTTTTTT. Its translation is CASGLAGQVNTGELFF.

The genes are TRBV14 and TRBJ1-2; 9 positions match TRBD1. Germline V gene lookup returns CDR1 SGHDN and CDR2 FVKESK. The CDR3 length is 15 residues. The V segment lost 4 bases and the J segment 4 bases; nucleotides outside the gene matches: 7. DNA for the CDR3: TGTGCCAGCAGCCTAAAACAGGGGGCAGGCTATGGCTACACCTTC. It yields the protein CASSLKQGAGYGYTF.

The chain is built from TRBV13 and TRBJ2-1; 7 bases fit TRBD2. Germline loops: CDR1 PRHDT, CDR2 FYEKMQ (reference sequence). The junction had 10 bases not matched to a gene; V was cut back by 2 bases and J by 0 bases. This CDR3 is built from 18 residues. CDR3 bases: TGTGCCAGCAGCTTATTGACTAGCCTGAACCCCTCCTACAATGAGCAGTTCTTC. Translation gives CASSLLTSLNPSYNEQFF.

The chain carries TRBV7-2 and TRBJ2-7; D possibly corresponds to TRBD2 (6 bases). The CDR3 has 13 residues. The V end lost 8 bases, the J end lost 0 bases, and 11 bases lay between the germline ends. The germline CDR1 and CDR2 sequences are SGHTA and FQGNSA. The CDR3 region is CASGTRSSYEQYF. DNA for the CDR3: TGTGCCAGCGGGACTCGCAGCTCCTACGAGCAGTACTTC.

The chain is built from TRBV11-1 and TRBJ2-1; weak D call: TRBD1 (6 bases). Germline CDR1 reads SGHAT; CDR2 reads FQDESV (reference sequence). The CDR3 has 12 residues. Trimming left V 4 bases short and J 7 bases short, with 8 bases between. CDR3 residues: CASSSRGNEQFF. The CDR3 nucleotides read TGTGCCAGCAGCTCTAGGGGGAATGAGCAGTTCTTC.

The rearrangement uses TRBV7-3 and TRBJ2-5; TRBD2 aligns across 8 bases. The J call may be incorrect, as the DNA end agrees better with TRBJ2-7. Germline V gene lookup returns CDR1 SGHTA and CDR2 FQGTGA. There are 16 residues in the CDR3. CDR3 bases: TGTGCCAGCAGCTTAACGGGTACTAGCGGTCCCTACGAGCAGTACTTC. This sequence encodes CASSLTGTSGPYEQYF.

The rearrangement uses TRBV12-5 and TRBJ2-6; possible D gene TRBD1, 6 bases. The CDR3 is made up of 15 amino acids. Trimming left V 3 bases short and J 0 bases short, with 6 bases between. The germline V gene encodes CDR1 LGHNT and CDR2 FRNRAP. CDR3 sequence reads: CASGLGGSGANVLTF. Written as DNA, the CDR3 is TGTGCTAGTGGTTTAGGGGGCTCTGGGGCCAACGTCCTGACTTTC.

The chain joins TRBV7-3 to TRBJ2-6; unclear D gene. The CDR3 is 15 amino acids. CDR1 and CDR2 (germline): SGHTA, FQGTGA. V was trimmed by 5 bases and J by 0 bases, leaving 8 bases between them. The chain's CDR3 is CASSQRSSGANVLTF. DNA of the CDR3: TGTGCCAGCAGCCAAAGGAGCTCTGGGGCCAACGTCCTGACTTTC.

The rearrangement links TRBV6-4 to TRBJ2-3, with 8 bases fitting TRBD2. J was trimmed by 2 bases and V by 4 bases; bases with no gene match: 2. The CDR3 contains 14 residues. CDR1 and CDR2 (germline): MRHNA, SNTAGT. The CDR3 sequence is CASSAGGDTDTQYF. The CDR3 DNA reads TGTGCCAGCAGTGCGGGGGGGGACACAGATACGCAGTATTTT.

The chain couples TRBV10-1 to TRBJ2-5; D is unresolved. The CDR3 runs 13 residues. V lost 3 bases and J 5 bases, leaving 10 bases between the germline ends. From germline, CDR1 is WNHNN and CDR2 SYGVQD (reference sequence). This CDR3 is CASSERFGETQYF. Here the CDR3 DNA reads TGCGCCAGCAGTGAACGGTTCGGGGAGACCCAGTACTTC.

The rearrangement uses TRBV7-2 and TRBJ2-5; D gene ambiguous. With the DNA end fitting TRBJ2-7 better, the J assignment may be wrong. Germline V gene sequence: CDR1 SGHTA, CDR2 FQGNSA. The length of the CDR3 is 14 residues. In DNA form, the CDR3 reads TGTGCCAGCAGCTTAGAGAGGTTCGCCTACGAGCAGTACTTC. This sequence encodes CASSLERFAYEQYF.

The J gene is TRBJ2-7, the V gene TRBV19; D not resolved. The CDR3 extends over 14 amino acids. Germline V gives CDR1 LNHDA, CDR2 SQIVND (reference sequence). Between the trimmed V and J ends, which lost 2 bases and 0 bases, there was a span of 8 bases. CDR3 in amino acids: CASSIKAGSYEQYF. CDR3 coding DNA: TGTGCCAGTAGTATAAAGGCAGGCTCCTACGAGCAGTACTTC.

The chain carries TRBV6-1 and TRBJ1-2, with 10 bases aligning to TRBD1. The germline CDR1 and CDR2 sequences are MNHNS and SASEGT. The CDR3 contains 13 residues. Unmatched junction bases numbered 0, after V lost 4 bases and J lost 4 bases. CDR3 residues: CASSGDRGYGYTF. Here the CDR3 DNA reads TGTGCCAGCAGTGGGGACAGGGGCTATGGCTACACCTTC.

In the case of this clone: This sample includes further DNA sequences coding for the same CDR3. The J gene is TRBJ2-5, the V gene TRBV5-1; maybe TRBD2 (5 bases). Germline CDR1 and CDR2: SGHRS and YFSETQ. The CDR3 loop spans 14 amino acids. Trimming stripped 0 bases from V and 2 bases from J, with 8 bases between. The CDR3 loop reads CASSLGSGQETQYF. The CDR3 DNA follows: TGCGCCAGCAGCTTGGGCAGCGGACAAGAGACCCAGTACTTC.

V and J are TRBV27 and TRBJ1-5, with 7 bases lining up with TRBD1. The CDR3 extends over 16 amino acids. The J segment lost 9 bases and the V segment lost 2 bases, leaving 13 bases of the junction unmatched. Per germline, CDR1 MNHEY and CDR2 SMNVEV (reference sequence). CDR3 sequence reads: CASSLTGQTNLRPQHF. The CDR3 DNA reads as TGTGCCAGCAGTTTAACGGGACAGACCAATTTAAGGCCCCAGCATTTT.

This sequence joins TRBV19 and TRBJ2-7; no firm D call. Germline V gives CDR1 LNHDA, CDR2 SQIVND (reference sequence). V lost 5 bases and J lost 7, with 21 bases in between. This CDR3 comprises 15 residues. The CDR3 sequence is CASSAPGSQRREQYF. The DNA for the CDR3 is TGTGCCAGTAGTGCCCCCGGGTCCCAAAGGCGGGAGCAGTACTTC.

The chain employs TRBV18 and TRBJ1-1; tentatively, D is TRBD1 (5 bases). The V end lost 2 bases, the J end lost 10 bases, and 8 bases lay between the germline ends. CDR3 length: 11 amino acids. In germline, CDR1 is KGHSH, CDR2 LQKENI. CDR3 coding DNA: TGTGCCAGCTCACCAGGGCAGGGAGCTTTCTTT. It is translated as CASSPGQGAFF. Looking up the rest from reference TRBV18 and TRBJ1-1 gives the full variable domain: NAGVMQNPRHLVRRRGQEARLRCSPMKGHSHVYWYRQLPEEGLKFMVYLQKENIIDESGMPKERFSAEFPKEGPSILRIQQVVRGDSAAYFCASSPGQGAFFGQGTRLTVV.

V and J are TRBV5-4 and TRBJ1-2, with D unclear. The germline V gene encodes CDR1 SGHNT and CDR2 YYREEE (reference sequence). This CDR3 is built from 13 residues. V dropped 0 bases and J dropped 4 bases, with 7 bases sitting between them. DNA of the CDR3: TGTGCCAGCAGCTTGGATGAGGCCTATGGCTACACCTTC. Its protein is CASSLDEAYGYTF.

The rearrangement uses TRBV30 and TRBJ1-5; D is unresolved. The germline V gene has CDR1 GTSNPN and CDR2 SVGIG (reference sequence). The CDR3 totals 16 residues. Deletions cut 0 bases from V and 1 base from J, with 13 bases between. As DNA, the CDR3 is TGTGCCTGGAGTGTAAAGGCTTTGAGGAGCAATCAGCCCCAGCATTTT. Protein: CAWSVKALRSNQPQHF.

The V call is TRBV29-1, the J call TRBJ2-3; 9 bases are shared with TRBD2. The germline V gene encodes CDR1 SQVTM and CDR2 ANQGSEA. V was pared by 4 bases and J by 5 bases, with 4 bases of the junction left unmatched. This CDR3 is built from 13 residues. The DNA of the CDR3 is TGCAGCGTTGGGGGCGGGGGGGTAGATACGCAGTATTTT. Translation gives CSVGGGGVDTQYF.